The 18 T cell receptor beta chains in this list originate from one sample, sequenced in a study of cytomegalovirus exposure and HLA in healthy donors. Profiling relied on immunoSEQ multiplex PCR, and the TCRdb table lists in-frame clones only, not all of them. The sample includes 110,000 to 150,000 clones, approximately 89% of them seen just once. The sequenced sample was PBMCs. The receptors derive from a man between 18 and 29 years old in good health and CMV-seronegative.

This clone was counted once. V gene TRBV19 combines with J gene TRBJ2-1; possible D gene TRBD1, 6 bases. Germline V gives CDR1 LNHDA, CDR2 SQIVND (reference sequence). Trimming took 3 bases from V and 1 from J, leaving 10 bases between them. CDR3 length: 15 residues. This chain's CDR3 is CASSMYRVSYNEQFF. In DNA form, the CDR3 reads TGTGCCAGTAGTATGTACAGGGTTTCCTACAATGAGCAGTTCTTC.

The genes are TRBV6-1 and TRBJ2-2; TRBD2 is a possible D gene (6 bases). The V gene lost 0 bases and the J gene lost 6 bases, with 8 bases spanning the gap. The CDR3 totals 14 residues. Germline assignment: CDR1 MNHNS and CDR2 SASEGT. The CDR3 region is CASSEAPGAGELFF. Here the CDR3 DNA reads TGTGCCAGCAGTGAAGCGCCGGGGGCCGGGGAGCTGTTTTTT.

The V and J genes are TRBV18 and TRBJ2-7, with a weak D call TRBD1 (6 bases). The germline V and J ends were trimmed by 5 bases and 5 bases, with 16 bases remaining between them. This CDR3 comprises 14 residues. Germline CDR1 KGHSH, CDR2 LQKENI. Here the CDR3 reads CASSLQGDGNEQYF. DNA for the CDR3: TGTGCCAGCTCATTACAGGGTGATGGGAACGAGCAGTACTTC.

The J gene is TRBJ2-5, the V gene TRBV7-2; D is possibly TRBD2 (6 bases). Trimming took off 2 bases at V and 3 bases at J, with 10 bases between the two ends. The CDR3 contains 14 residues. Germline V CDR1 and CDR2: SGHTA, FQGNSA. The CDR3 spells CASSLPRREETQYF. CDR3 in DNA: TGTGCCAGCAGCTTACCCCGGAGGGAAGAGACCCAGTACTTC.

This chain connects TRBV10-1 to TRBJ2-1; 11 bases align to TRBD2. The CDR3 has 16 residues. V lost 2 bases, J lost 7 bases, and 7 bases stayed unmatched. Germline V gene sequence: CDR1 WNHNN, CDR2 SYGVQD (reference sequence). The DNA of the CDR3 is TGCGCCAGCAGTGAGAAACTAGCGGGAGTCTGGAATGAGCAGTTCTTC. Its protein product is CASSEKLAGVWNEQFF.

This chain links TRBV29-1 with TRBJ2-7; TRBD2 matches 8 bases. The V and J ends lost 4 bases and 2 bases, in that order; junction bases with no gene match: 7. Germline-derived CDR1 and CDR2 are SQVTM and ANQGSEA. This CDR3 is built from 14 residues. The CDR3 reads CSVVLAGSPYEQYV. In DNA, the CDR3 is TGCAGCGTTGTATTAGCGGGGTCCCCCTACGAGCAGTACGTC.

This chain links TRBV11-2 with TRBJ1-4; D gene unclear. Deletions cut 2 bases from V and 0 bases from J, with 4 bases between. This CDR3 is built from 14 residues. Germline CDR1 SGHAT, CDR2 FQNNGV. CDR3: CASSLSTTNEKLFF. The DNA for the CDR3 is TGTGCCAGCAGCTTATCTACAACTAATGAAAAACTGTTTTTT.

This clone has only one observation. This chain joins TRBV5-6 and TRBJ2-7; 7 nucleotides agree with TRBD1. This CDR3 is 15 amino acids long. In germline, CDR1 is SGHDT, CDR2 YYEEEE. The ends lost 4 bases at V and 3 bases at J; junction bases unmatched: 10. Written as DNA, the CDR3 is TGTGCCAGCAGCACTATACACAGGGGAAACTACGAGCAGTACGTC. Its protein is CASSTIHRGNYEQYV.

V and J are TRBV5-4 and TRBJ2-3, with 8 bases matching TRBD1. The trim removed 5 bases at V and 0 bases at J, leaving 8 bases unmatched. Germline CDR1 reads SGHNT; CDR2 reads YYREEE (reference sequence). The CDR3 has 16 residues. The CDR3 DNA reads TGTGCCAGCAGGCTCGACAGGGGAACCAGCACAGATACGCAGTATTTT. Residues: CASRLDRGTSTDTQYF.

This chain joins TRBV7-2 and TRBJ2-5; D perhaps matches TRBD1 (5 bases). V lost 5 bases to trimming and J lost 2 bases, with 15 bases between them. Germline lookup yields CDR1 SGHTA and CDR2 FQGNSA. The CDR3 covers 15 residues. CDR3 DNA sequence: TGTGCCAGCAGCCGAGGTGGGGCACCTCAAGAGACCCAGTACTTC. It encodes CASSRGGAPQETQYF.

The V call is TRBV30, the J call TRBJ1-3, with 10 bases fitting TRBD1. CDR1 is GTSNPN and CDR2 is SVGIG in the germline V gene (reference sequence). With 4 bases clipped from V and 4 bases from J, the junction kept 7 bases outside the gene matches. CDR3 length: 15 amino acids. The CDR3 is CAWTRQGARGNTIYF. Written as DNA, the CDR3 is TGTGCCTGGACACGACAGGGGGCGCGAGGAAACACCATATATTTT.

CDR3 sequence (DNA): TGTGCCAGCAGCTTATTACTCCCCGGGACAGGGGACACTGAAGCTTTCTTT. Encoded protein: CASSLLLPGTGDTEAFF. V and J are TRBV11-2 and TRBJ1-1; 10 bases are a match to TRBD1. The CDR3 runs to 17 residues. V was pared by 2 bases and J by 3 bases, with 9 bases of the junction left unmatched. CDR1 and CDR2 from the germline V gene are SGHAT and FQNNGV.

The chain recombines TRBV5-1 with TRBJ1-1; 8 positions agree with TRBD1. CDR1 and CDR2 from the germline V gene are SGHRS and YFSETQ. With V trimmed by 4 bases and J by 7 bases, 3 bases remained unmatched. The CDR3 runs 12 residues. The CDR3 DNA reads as TGCGCCAGCAGCACGACAGGGGTTGAAGCTTTCTTT. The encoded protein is CASSTTGVEAFF.

The CDR3 region has the DNA TGCGCCAGCAGCTTACTAGCCGGTGGTGAGCAGTTCTTC. Protein sequence: CASSLLAGGEQFF. J is TRBJ2-1 and V is TRBV5-1; tentative D call: TRBD2 (6 bases). From germline, CDR1 is SGHRS and CDR2 YFSETQ. This CDR3 spans 13 amino acids. Trimming removed 2 bases at V and 9 bases at J, with 12 bases between.

This CDR3 reads CASSGTSGAGELFF. CDR3 nucleotide sequence: TGCGCCAGCTCCGGGACTAGCGGGGCCGGGGAGCTGTTTTTT. This sequence joins TRBV4-3 and TRBJ2-2; 13 bases fit TRBD2. J lost 6 bases, V lost 8 bases, and 3 bases had no gene match. Germline loops: CDR1 LGHNA, CDR2 YSLEER. The CDR3 consists of 14 residues.

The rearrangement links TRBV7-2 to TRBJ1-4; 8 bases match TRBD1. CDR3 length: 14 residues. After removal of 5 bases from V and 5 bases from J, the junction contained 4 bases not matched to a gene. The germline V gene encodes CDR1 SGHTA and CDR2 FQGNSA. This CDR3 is CASSQRQGNEKLFF. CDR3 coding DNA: TGTGCCAGCAGCCAGAGACAGGGGAATGAAAAACTGTTTTTT.

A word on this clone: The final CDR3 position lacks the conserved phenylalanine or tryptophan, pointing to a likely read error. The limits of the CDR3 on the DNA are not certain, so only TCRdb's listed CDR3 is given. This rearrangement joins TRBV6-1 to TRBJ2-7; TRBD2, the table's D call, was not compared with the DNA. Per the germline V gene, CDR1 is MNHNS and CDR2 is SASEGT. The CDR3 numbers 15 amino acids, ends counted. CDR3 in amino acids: CASSETSGTSLLSPI.

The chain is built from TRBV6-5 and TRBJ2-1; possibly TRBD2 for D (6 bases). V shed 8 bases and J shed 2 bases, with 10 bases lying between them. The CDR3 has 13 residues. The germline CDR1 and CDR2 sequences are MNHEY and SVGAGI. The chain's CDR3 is CASYSGTYNEQFF. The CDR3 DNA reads TGTGCCAGCTATAGCGGAACCTACAATGAGCAGTTCTTC.